This T cell receptor beta chain was recorded in a study of blood T cell repertoires in COVID-19. The study drew participants aged 18 to 89 years from some 24 US areas. Cohort 3 recovered donors had two negative PCRs, clearance, or symptom resolution. CDR1 and CDR2 from the germline V gene are LGHNA and YSLEER. This CDR3 contains 15 residues. V dropped 0 bases and J dropped 7 bases, with 15 bases sitting between them. Only in-frame clones appear in the TCRdb table, and some are missing; sequencing was by immunoSEQ multiplex PCR. In the table there are over 300,000 clones, 70% to 90% of which are singletons.

Material: PBMCs or T cells enriched from blood (not recorded which). The chain uses TRBV4-3 and TRBJ1-2, with D tentatively TRBD1 (6 bases). The TCR was taken from a young man who had recovered from COVID-19. The CDR3 nucleotides are TGCGCCAGCAGCCAAGAAATGGGGCAGGGGCTTGGCTACACCTTC. Residues: CASSQEMGQGLGYTF.